These 10 T cell receptor beta chains came from one sample sequenced in a study of blood T cell repertoires in COVID-19. TCRdb keeps only in-frame clones here, not all; method: immunoSEQ multiplex PCR. The profile shows roughly 51,000 clones, roughly nine tenths of them singletons. Source material: peripheral blood. The receptor set was obtained from a man in his sixties or seventies with acute or convalescent COVID-19.

The chain joins TRBV6-5 to TRBJ1-1; maybe TRBD1 (5 bases). CDR3 length equals 15 residues. Germline CDR1 is MNHEY and CDR2 is SVGAGI. The ends were cut back, 6 bases at V and 0 bases at J, with 14 bases in the middle. This chain's CDR3 is CASRTLGAMNTEAFF. The CDR3 bases are TGTGCCAGCAGAACCCTAGGGGCGATGAACACTGAAGCTTTCTTT.

The chain uses TRBV7-6 and TRBJ2-7, with TRBD1 identical over 11 bases. Germline values: CDR1 SGHVS, CDR2 FNYEAQ. Trimming cost V 5 bases and J 6 bases; bases outside gene matches: 6. This CDR3 contains 14 residues. The CDR3 region is CASSLGQGASEQYF. CDR3 coding DNA: TGTGCCAGCAGCCTCGGACAGGGGGCATCCGAGCAGTACTTC.

This rearrangement joins TRBV7-2 to TRBJ2-4; D perhaps matches TRBD1 (5 bases). The CDR3 has 14 residues. V was cut by 0 bases and J by 7 bases, with 10 bases left in between. Germline V CDR1 and CDR2: SGHTA, FQGNSA. CDR3 loop: CASSLASQGNIQYF. The CDR3 DNA is TGTGCCAGCAGCTTAGCTTCCCAGGGCAACATTCAGTACTTC.

The chain carries TRBV5-1 and TRBJ2-7; D is unresolved. The CDR3 runs to 15 residues. Trimming cost V 0 bases and J 2 bases, with 12 bases left between them. CDR1 and CDR2 from the germline V gene are SGHRS and YFSETQ. The CDR3 DNA reads as TGCGCCAGCAGCTTGGACCAGGTGAGCCCCTACGAGCAGTACTTC. As protein: CASSLDQVSPYEQYF.

The chain carries TRBV18 and TRBJ1-6; tentatively, D is TRBD1 (5 bases). The CDR3 extends over 14 amino acids. Trimming removed 0 bases from V and 6 bases from J, with 6 bases in between. Germline V CDR1 and CDR2: KGHSH, LQKENI. Here the CDR3 reads CASSPPGANSPLHF. CDR3 DNA sequence: TGTGCCAGCTCACCACCAGGGGCTAATTCACCCCTCCACTTT.

The V and J genes are TRBV19 and TRBJ2-3; D possibly corresponds to TRBD2 (5 bases). From germline, CDR1 is LNHDA and CDR2 SQIVND (reference sequence). The CDR3 loop spans 16 amino acids. Between the trimmed V and J ends, which lost 4 bases and 1 base, there was a span of 15 bases. CDR3 sequence: CASSRALAGGTDTQYF. CDR3 DNA: TGTGCCAGTAGTAGGGCGCTAGCCGGCGGCACAGATACGCAGTATTTT.

The chain joins TRBV5-1 to TRBJ1-2, with 9 positions matching TRBD1. This CDR3 has 15 residues. V was pared by 4 bases and J by 4 bases, with 8 bases of the junction left unmatched. CDR1 SGHRS and CDR2 YFSETQ come from the germline V gene. The CDR3 spells CASSQGGQGPYGYTF. CDR3 DNA sequence: TGCGCCAGCAGCCAGGGGGGACAGGGACCCTATGGCTACACCTTC.

The gene calls are TRBV7-2 and TRBJ2-3; D gene ambiguous. CDR1 is SGHTA, CDR2 FQGNSA, per germline. This CDR3 has 16 amino acids. V shed 1 base and J shed 1 base, with 12 bases lying between them. The CDR3 DNA is TGTGCCAGCAGCTTAGGGGCAGCCCAACGCACAGATACGCAGTATTTT. Translating it yields CASSLGAAQRTDTQYF.

V usage is TRBV27 and J usage is TRBJ1-2; perhaps TRBD1 as D (5 bases). The CDR3 spans 16 residues. Per germline, CDR1 MNHEY and CDR2 SMNVEV (reference sequence). Trimming removed 0 bases from V and 4 bases from J, with 15 bases in between. The CDR3 sequence is CASSLSSGNLIYGYTF. The CDR3 nucleotides are TGTGCCAGCAGTTTATCGTCAGGGAACCTAATCTATGGCTACACCTTC.

Only one count was recorded for this clone. CDR3 protein: CASSSDFSSGNTIYF. CDR3 nucleotides: TGCGCCAGCAGCTCAGACTTCAGCTCTGGAAACACCATATATTTT. The chain links TRBV5-1 to TRBJ1-3; D gene unclear. V was shortened by 3 bases and J by 0 bases, with 10 bases between the two germline ends. The CDR3 runs 15 residues. The V gene's germline CDR1 is SGHRS and CDR2 YFSETQ.